Sequencing of this T cell receptor (beta chain) was carried out in a study of blood T cell repertoires in COVID-19. Study-level information: Whether acute or convalescent, the COVID-19 samples came from the United States, Italy and Spain.

Clones were sequenced by immunoSEQ multiplex PCR, and TCRdb holds only the in-frame ones, with some missing. The repertoire consists of about 89,000 clones, with 80% occurring once and the leading ten covering 15% to 20%. Germline values: CDR1 MNHNY, CDR2 SVGAGI (reference sequence). J was trimmed by 6 bases and V by 0 bases; bases with no gene match: 5. The length of the CDR3 is 15 residues. The rearrangement uses TRBV6-6 and TRBJ2-1, with 7 bases lining up with TRBD2. This clonotype was obtained from a woman older than 75 with acute or convalescent COVID-19. The material sequenced was peripheral blood. CDR3 coding DNA: TGTGCCAGCAGTTACTCGGGCGGGAGAAGCAATGAGCAGTTCTTC. Its protein is CASSYSGGRSNEQFF.